The T cell receptor (beta chain) under discussion was sequenced for a study of human T cells and chemical hapten exposure listed by TCRdb under 2021. Regarding the study in general: For sensitization, 2% DPC in acetone was applied to a roughly 2 cm by roughly 2 cm area of upper inner arm skin. Peripheral blood TCR repertoire changes were tracked in vivo in alopecia patients during primary and secondary sensitization to the hapten diphenylcyclopropenone (DPC). Most of the patients in the cohort were female, and the cohort covered alopecia areata with under or over 50% scalp involvement, alopecia totalis and alopecia universalis. Roughly 30 alopecia patients provided blood for TCR sequencing at one to four time points (pre-sensitization, 2, 6 and 24 weeks). Blood samples were taken from patients before sensitization (week 0) and at 2, 6 and about 24 weeks after DPC sensitization. Libraries were pooled for sequencing, and per-sample TCR yields varied mainly because of small differences in library volumes within the pool. Throughout the study period of 20 to 25 weeks, patients also received therapeutic DPC doses to the scalp every week. Patch tests used Finn chambers with 0.01% DPC on the upper back, scored after 6 days by International Contact Dermatitis Research Group standards.

CDR1 SGHVS and CDR2 FNYEAQ are derived from the germline V gene. The CDR3 starts with the cysteine, ends with the phenylalanine, and has 16 residues. The sequence is cut down to CDR3 DNA, 48 bases in frame from base 1. The trim is 1 base for V and 3 bases for J, with a gap of 13 bases between the germline ends. The paper's findings and limits, for the study overall: Compared with pre-sensitization or healthy control sets, expanded TCRs formed significantly more large CDR3 similarity clusters, which is consistent with antigen-driven responses. Because all patients had alopecia, a presumed autoimmune disease, the immune response of the patients might differ from that of healthy individuals. After repeated subsampling, changes were observed in the strength of the expansion versus patch-test correlation and in the threshold at which the correlation became significant. The number of TCRs above 1 in 1000 frequency did not change with DPC sensitization; there was no evidence of global repertoire structure alterations. A positive correlation was found between the number of PT1 expanded TCRs and patch test score, with significance reached at thresholds 8, 16 and 32 but not 4.

The library was made by RACE. Sequenced using a NextSeq 500. During library preparation, unique molecular identifiers were attached to individual cDNA molecules so that TCRs could be counted quantitatively and reproducibly. Each blood RNA sample was used to sequence both TCR alpha and TCR beta chains. Per the authors' processing: Samples had a median of 95,638 TCRs, with a range from about 23,224 to 750,000. V, J and CDR3 annotation of the TCR reads was carried out using the Decombinator software suite. Every sample was subsampled to the same number of TCRs (28,000) for the PS versus PT1 abundance plots. TCRs were defined as expanded if absent before sensitization and observed at least eight times at the 2-week time point. The public reads were run again by TCRdb, first through fastp at Q25 and then through MiXCR, and only productive beta chains were kept. Each entry merges the rows of one CDR3 protein and shows their most common DNA and genes. These V and J calls are TCRdb output, not the study's own analysis. The sample table records 240,000 or so distinct CDR3 sequences; 7% to 10% of these occur just once. 2% to 2.5% of the sample is held by the ten biggest clonotypes.

This specimen's time point label, per the study, means: pre-sensitization, week 0. The treatment or condition label corresponds to: therapeutic diphenylcyclopropenone sensitization with weekly scalp DPC. At every patch-test visit, the blood draw took place before the patch test was put on. To be eligible, patients had to be aged 18 to 70, diagnosed with alopecia and judged suitable for DPC therapy, while pregnant patients were excluded. Total RNA was extracted from unfractionated whole blood that had been collected in Tempus Blood RNA tubes. Details on this clonotype: It lacks a known antigen. Nothing much larger sits one base from this clone, and base qualities are not available.

The receptor's source is a middle-aged woman with alopecia areata. Some clones in this sample may be carry-over from other donors' samples. In this chain, TRBV7-6 is recombined with TRBJ1-3; the best D guess is TRBD1, with 6 bases matching. The input for sequencing was whole blood, taken in connection with sensitization to the hapten diphenylcyclopropenone (DPC). The CDR3 here reads CASSLGPGGSGNTIYF. Read as DNA, the sequence is TGTGCCAGCAGCTTAGGGCCGGGGGGCAGTGGAAACACCATATATTTT.